These T cell receptor beta chains were read from a single sample in a study of blood T cells in healthy people across ages. TCRdb re-analysed the 5' RACE reads in MiXCR, keeping a single row per CDR3 protein. This sample has under 2 million distinct CDR3 sequences, with roughly 30% found just once. The sample taken for sequencing was blood. The origin of the receptors is a woman aged 25-40 years in good health. The CDR3 runs from the conserved cysteine through the conserved F or W. The order of the fields is J gene, V gene, clone size, D gene, CDR3 DNA, CDR3 protein. D genes are given only for firm matches. Size is stated for part of the rows, as once, few or many counts, or as a class when the clone is expanded.

>TRBJ2-3|TRBV5-1|-|TRBD1
TGCGCCAGCAGCTTGCCAGGACAGGAGGCGGATACGCAGTATTTT
CASSLPGQEADTQYF
>TRBJ2-7|TRBV20-1|few|TRBD2
TGCAGTGCTGATTTTAGCGGGAGCCTCTCCTACGAGCAGTACTTC
CSADFSGSLSYEQYF
>TRBJ2-3|TRBV29-1|-|-
TGCAGCGTCCGGGCAGATAGCACAGATACGCAGTATTTT
CSVRADSTDTQYF
>TRBJ2-1|TRBV9|few|-
TGTGCCAGCAGCCCCATGGGACGGGAGTACTACAATGAGCAGTTCTTC
CASSPMGREYYNEQFF
>TRBJ1-1|TRBV4-1|-|-
TGCGCCAGCAGCCCACCCCCGGCGGGGTCAGGCGCTTTCTTT
CASSPPPAGSGAFF
>TRBJ2-4|TRBV2|once|TRBD1
TGTGCCAGCAGTTCGAGCAGGGGGCCCAACATTCAGTACTTC
CASSSSRGPNIQYF
>TRBJ2-7|TRBV10-3|-|TRBD2
TGTGCCATCAGTGGGACTAGCGGGTCCTACAATGAGCAGTACTTC
CAISGTSGSYNEQYF
>TRBJ1-1|TRBV5-8|few|-
TGTGCCAGCAGCCCCCGGACAGTAAGGAACACTGAAGCTTTCTTT
CASSPRTVRNTEAFF
>TRBJ2-1|TRBV30|-|TRBD2
TGTGCCTGGAGTATCGGACTAGCGGGAGAGGATGAGCAGTTCTTC
CAWSIGLAGEDEQFF
>TRBJ2-2|TRBV12-3/TRBV12-4|-|-
TGTGCCAGCAGTTTAGACGGGGCCAACACCGGGGAGCTGTTTTTT
CASSLDGANTGELFF
>TRBJ1-2|TRBV30|few|TRBD1
TGTGCCTGGAACTTACAGGGGGGCGATGGCTACACCTTC
CAWNLQGGDGYTF
>TRBJ2-1|TRBV6-5|-|-
TGTGCCAGCAGTTTTGGACACGGCGCCTACAATGAGCAGTTCTTC
CASSFGHGAYNEQFF
>TRBJ2-5|TRBV9|-|-
TGTGCCAGCAGCGTAGCTAGGTCCGGACGGACCCAGTACTTC
CASSVARSGRTQYF
>TRBJ2-7|TRBV18|few|-
TGTGCCAGCTCACCACGGGCCAGGGACCACGAGCAGTACTTC
CASSPRARDHEQYF
>TRBJ1-1|TRBV9|once|-
TGTGCCAGCAGCGTAAATTCAGGGCTCGTTGGCACTGAAGCTTTCTTT
CASSVNSGLVGTEAFF
>TRBJ1-2|TRBV4-1|-|-
TGCGCCAGCAGCCACGAGGGAACATCGCTATTTCTGAATGGCTACACCTTC
CASSHEGTSLFLNGYTF
>TRBJ1-2|TRBV5-1|-|-
TGCGCCAGCAGCTTGACAGACGGCTATGGCTACACCTTC
CASSLTDGYGYTF
>TRBJ2-1|TRBV20-1|-|TRBD2
TGCAGTGCTAGAGATCAGTCTAGCGGTGATCGCAAGGAGCAGTTCTTC
CSARDQSSGDRKEQFF
>TRBJ2-5|TRBV9|-|-
TGTGCCAGCAGCGGCCGTTGGGCTCGAGAGACCCAGTACTTC
CASSGRWARETQYF
>TRBJ2-7|TRBV2|-|-
TGTGCCAGCAGTGAGCTCGTTAGATACGAGCAGTACTTC
CASSELVRYEQYF
>TRBJ2-1|TRBV12-5|-|TRBD1
TGTGCTAGTGGTTTGGGACTGACGACAGGGATCAATGAGCAGTTCTTC
CASGLGLTTGINEQFF
>TRBJ1-5|TRBV6-6|-|TRBD1
TGTGCCAGCAGATCACAGGGGGCGAGTCAGCCCCAGCATTTT
CASRSQGASQPQHF
>TRBJ2-7|TRBV7-3|-|TRBD1
TGTGCCAGCAGCTTTACAGGGGGCCAATCCTACGAGCAGTACTTC
CASSFTGGQSYEQYF
>TRBJ2-7|TRBV18|-|TRBD1
TGTGCCAGCTTAACCGGGACAGCGAGTACCTACGAGCAGTACTTC
CASLTGTASTYEQYF
>TRBJ1-6|TRBV11-2|-|-
TGTGCCAGCAGCTTAGGGCCCCCCGGGATTAATTCACCCCTCCACTTT
CASSLGPPGINSPLHF
>TRBJ1-1|TRBV2|many|-
TGTGCCAGCAGCCCCGTTGCTAAACGGGGCACTGAAGCTTTCTTT
CASSPVAKRGTEAFF
>TRBJ2-1|TRBV9|-|-
TGTGCCAGCAGCGTGGGGGACCTTGTCAATGAGCAGTTCTTC
CASSVGDLVNEQFF
>TRBJ2-7|TRBV10-2|few|-
TGCGCCAGCAGCCGCCGGGACTCTCCCTACGAGCAGTACTTC
CASSRRDSPYEQYF
>TRBJ2-1|TRBV5-1|-|-
TGCGCCAGCAGCTTGAACCTAGTCAATGAGCAGTTCTTC
CASSLNLVNEQFF
>TRBJ2-1|TRBV7-9|-|-
TGTGCCAGCAGCTCTACGTTAACTAGAACCTTCTCCTACAATGAGCAGTTCTTC
CASSSTLTRTFSYNEQFF
>TRBJ2-4|TRBV6-1|few|-
TGTGCCACCGGGCCCAGTACAGGGAGCGGCTTAGCCAAAAACATTCAGTACTTC
CATGPSTGSGLAKNIQYF
>TRBJ2-6|TRBV29-1|many|-
TGCAGCGTGGCCTCGGCGCAGGGTTCCGGGGCCAACGTCCTGACTTTC
CSVASAQGSGANVLTF
>TRBJ2-1|TRBV5-1|-|-
TGCGCCGGCAGCTTGTACGAGGACTCCTACAATGAGCAGTTCTTC
CAGSLYEDSYNEQFF
>TRBJ2-7|TRBV18|-|-
TGTGCCAGCTCACCAGCCGCCGGGGTAGAATTATCCGAGCAGTACTTC
CASSPAAGVELSEQYF
>TRBJ2-1|TRBV3-1|-|-
TGTGCCAGCAGCCCCTATTCAGTCCCCCTTTACAATGAGCAGTTCTTC
CASSPYSVPLYNEQFF
>TRBJ1-2|TRBV20-1|-|TRBD1
TGCAGTGCTAGAGATCCAGGGGGAAGATATGGCTACACCTTC
CSARDPGGRYGYTF
>TRBJ2-5|TRBV5-6|many|-
TGTGCCAGCAGCGTTCGGACAGGACTACAAGAGACCCAGTACTTC
CASSVRTGLQETQYF
>TRBJ2-7|TRBV3-1|-|-
TGTGCCAGCAGCCTGACGGACAACCTTTACGAGCAGTACTTC
CASSLTDNLYEQYF
>TRBJ2-5|TRBV25-1|few|-
TGTGCCAGCAGTGAATATACGCAGGGCAGCCAAGAGACCCAGTACTTC
CASSEYTQGSQETQYF
>TRBJ2-3|TRBV5-1|-|TRBD2
TGCGCCAGCAAATTTGGGACTAGCGGCACAGATACGCAGTATTTT
CASKFGTSGTDTQYF
>TRBJ2-7|TRBV13|few|TRBD1
TGTGCCAGCAGCTTAGCCCGGGACAGGGATACCCACGAGCAGTACTTC
CASSLARDRDTHEQYF
>TRBJ1-6|TRBV4-1|many|-
TGCGCCAGCAGCCAAGCTGGTGATAATTCACCCCTCCACTTT
CASSQAGDNSPLHF
>TRBJ1-6|TRBV20-1|-|-
TGCAGTGCCCCGCGGGCGTATAATTCACCCCTCCACTTT
CSAPRAYNSPLHF
>TRBJ1-4|TRBV24-1|few|TRBD1
TGTGCCACCAGTGATCCGACGAGGCTCCACAGGGGAGCTAATGAAAAACTGTTTTTT
CATSDPTRLHRGANEKLFF
>TRBJ2-1|TRBV7-3|-|TRBD2
TGTGCCAGCAGCTTAGCGGGGGGGGTATCGTACAATGAGCGGTTCTTC
CASSLAGGVSYNERFF
>TRBJ1-2|TRBV28|-|-
TGTGCCAGCAGTCTTCTTTCAGGGGTTAATGACTACACCTTC
CASSLLSGVNDYTF
>TRBJ2-1|TRBV5-1|many|-
TGCGCCAGCAGTCTTCAGGGGAGAAGCTCCTACAATGAGCAGTTCTTC
CASSLQGRSSYNEQFF
>TRBJ2-4|TRBV2|few|TRBD1
TGTGCCAGCACAGGACAGGGGGTGTCCATTCAGTACTTC
CASTGQGVSIQYF
>TRBJ2-1|TRBV11-2|once|-
TGTGCCAGCAGCTTAGGGACTAAGCGGCACAATGAGCAGTTCTTC
CASSLGTKRHNEQFF
>TRBJ2-7|TRBV2|-|TRBD1
TGTGCCAGCAACTACGACAGGGCCGAGCAGTACTTC
CASNYDRAEQYF
>TRBJ1-5|TRBV27|-|-
TGTGCCAGCAGTTTTAGGGCTGATAGCAATCAGCCCCAGCATTTT
CASSFRADSNQPQHF
>TRBJ1-4|TRBV2|-|TRBD1
TGTGCCAGCAGTATGGCAGGGGGCGGAGAAAAACTGTTTTTT
CASSMAGGGEKLFF